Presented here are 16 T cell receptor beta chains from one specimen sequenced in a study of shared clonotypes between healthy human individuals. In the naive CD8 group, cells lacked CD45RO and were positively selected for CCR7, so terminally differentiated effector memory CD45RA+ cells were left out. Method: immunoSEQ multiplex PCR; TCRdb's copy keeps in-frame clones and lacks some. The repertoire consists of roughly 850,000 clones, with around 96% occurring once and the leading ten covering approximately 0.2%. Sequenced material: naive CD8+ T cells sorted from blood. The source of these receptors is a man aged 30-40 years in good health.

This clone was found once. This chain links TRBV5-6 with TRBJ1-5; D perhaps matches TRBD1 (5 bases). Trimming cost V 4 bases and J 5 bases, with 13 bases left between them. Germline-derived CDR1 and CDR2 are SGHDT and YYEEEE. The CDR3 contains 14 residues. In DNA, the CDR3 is TGTGCCAGCAGCCTTAGGAGGGGTTATCAGCCCCAGCATTTT. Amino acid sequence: CASSLRRGYQPQHF.

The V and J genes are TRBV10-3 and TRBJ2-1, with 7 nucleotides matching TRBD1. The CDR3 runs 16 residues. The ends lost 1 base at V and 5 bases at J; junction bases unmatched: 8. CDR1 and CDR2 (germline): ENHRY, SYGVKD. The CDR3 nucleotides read TGTGCCATCAGTGAGTTAATAGGGACAGATGACAATGAGCAGTTCTTC. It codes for CAISELIGTDDNEQFF.

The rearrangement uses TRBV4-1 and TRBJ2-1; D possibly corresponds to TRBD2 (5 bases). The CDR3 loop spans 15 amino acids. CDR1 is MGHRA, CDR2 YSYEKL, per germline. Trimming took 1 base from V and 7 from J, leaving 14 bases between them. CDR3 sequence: CASSQGRGSGNEQFF. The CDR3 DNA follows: TGCGCCAGCAGCCAAGGGCGAGGGAGTGGTAATGAGCAGTTCTTC.

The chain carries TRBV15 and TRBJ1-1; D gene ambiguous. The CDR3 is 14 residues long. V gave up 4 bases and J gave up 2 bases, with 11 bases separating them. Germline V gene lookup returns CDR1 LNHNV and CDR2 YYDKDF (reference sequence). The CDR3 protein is CATSTLIRNTEAFF. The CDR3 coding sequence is TGTGCCACCAGCACCTTAATCAGAAACACTGAAGCTTTCTTT.

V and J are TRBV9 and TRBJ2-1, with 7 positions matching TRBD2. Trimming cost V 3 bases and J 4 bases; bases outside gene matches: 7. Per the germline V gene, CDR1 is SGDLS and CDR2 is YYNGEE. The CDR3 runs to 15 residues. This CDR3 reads CASSAPSGSYNEQFF. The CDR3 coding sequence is TGTGCCAGCAGCGCCCCTAGCGGCAGTTACAATGAGCAGTTCTTC.

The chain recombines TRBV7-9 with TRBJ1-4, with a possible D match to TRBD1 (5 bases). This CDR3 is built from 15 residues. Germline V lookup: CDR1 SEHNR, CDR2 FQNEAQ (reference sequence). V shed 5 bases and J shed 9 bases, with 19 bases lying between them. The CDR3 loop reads CASSPARRGRQKLFF. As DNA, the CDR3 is TGTGCCAGCAGCCCGGCCCGGAGGGGTAGGCAAAAACTGTTTTTT.

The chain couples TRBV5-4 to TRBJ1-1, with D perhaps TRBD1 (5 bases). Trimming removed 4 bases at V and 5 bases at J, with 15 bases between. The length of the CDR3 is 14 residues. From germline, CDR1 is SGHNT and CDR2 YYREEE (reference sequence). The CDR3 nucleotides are TGTGCCAGCAGCCCCTCTGGGGCGCGGACTGAAGCTTTCTTT. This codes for CASSPSGARTEAFF.

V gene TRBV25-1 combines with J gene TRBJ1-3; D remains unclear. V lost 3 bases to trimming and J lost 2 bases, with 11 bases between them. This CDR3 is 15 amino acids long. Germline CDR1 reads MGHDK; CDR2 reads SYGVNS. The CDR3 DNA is TGTGCCAGCAGTGACTCTCAGAGGGCTGGAAACACCATATATTTT. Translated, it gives CASSDSQRAGNTIYF.

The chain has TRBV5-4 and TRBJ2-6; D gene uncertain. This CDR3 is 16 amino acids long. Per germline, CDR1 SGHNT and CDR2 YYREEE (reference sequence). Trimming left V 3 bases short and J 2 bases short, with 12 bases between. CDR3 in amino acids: CASSSPDKAGANVLTF. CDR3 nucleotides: TGTGCCAGCAGCTCCCCCGACAAAGCTGGGGCCAACGTCCTGACTTTC.

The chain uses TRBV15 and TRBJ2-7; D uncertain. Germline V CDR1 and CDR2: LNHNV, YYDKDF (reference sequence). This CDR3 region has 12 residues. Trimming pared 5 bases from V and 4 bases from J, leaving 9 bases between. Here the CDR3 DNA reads TGTGCCACCAGCGCAGGTTTTTACGAGCAGTACTTC. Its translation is CATSAGFYEQYF. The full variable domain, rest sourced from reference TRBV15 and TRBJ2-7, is DAMVIQNPRYQVTQFGKPVTLSCSQTLNHNVMYWYQQKSSQAPKLLFHYYDKDFNNEADTPDNFQSRRPNTSFCFLDIRSPGLGDTAMYLCATSAGFYEQYFGPGTRLTVT.

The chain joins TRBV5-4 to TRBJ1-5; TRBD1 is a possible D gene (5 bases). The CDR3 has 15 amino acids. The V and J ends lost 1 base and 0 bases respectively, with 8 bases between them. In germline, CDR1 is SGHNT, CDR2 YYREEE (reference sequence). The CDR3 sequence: CASSLYGHSNQPQHF. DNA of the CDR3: TGTGCCAGCAGCTTGTATGGACATAGCAATCAGCCCCAGCATTTT.

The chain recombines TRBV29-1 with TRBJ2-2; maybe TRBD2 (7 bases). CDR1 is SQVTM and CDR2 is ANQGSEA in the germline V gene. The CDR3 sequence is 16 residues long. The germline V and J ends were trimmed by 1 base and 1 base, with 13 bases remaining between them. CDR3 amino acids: CSVEGRGAKNTGELFF. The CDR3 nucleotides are TGCAGCGTTGAAGGTCGGGGGGCGAAGAACACCGGGGAGCTGTTTTTT.

CDR3 DNA sequence: TGCAGCGTTGAGAACTATGGCTACACCTTC. It is translated as CSVENYGYTF. V is TRBV29-1 and J is TRBJ1-2; D is unclear. Germline V gives CDR1 SQVTM, CDR2 ANQGSEA. V gave up 3 bases and J gave up 2 bases, with 1 base separating them. The CDR3 has 10 amino acids.

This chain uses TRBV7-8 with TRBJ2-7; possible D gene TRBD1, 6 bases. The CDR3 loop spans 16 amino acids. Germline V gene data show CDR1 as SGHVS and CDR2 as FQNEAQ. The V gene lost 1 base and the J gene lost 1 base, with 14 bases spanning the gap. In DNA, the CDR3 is TGTGCCAGCAGCTTAGTGGCAGGGGCTAGATCCTACGAGCAGTACTTC. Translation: CASSLVAGARSYEQYF.

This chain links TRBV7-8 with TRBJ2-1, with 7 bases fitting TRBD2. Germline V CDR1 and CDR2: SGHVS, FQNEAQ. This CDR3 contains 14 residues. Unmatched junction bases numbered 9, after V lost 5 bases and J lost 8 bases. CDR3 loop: CASSPQGLRDEQFF. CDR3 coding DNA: TGTGCCAGCAGCCCCCAGGGACTACGGGATGAGCAGTTCTTC.

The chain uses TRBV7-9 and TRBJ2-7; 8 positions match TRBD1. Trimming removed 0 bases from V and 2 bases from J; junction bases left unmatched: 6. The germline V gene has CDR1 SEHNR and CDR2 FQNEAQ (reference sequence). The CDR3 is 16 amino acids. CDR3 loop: CASSLATGQATYEQYF. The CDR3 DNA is TGTGCCAGCAGCTTAGCAACGGGACAGGCCACCTACGAGCAGTACTTC.